A selection of T cell receptor beta chains follows, all from one sample in a study of cytomegalovirus exposure and HLA in healthy donors. Here immunoSEQ multiplex PCR was the method, and the copy in TCRdb shows in-frame clones only, minus some. The sample contains 220,000 or so clones, around 86% of which appear only once. The specimen was PBMCs. These receptors all stem from a woman between 18 and 30 years old in good health and CMV-seropositive. Each CDR3 is given with its conserved first and last residue. D genes are given only for firm matches. Not all rows give a size; the values are once, few, many and, for expanded clones, a class.

cdr3_nt cdr3_aa v_call d_call j_call clone_size
TGTGCCAGCTCACCACCGGCTAGCGGGAGAGGAAACGAGCAGTACTTC CASSPPASGRGNEQYF TRBV18 TRBD2 TRBJ2-7 NA
TGTGCCAGTGAGAGCTACGAGCAGTACTTC CASESYEQYF TRBV28 NA TRBJ2-7 NA
TGCAGCGTTGATAGACAGGGGAGCTATGGCTACACCTTC CSVDRQGSYGYTF TRBV29-1 TRBD1 TRBJ1-2 NA
TGTGCCAGCAGTTTGGGTCAGGCTTACTCCTACGAGCAGTACTTC CASSLGQAYSYEQYF TRBV27 NA TRBJ2-7 NA
TGTGCCAGCAGTCGTGGAGGGTTCCGCTCTGGAAACACCATATATTTT CASSRGGFRSGNTIYF TRBV28 NA TRBJ1-3 NA
TGTGCCAGCAGCCAAGTAGGGTCCTGGAGGGGCTACACCTTC CASSQVGSWRGYTF TRBV14 NA TRBJ1-2 NA
TGTGCCAGCTCACTCGCATATACAGGGGCAACTGAAGCTTTCTTT CASSLAYTGATEAFF TRBV18 TRBD1 TRBJ1-1 few
TGCGCCAGCAGCAAACTAGCGGGAGGTACCGGGGAGCTGTTTTTT CASSKLAGGTGELFF TRBV10-1 TRBD2 TRBJ2-2 NA
TGTGCCAGTAGCCGCGGTGGGGCGCGCACTGAAGCTTTCTTT CASSRGGARTEAFF TRBV19 NA TRBJ1-1 few
TGTGCCAGCAGCCCAGCGACAGGGCTCTACGAGCAGTACTTC CASSPATGLYEQYF TRBV11-3 TRBD1 TRBJ2-7 NA
TGTGCCAGCAGTAACCCCTTATTGGCTGGAGATGAAAAACTGTTTTTT CASSNPLLAGDEKLFF TRBV28 NA TRBJ1-4 NA
TGTGCCAGCAGGGCTCTAGCCACCGGGGAGCTGTTTTTT CASRALATGELFF TRBV7-3 NA TRBJ2-2 NA
TGTGCCAGCAACCCGACAGGGGGCGCGAACACCGGGGAGCTGTTTTTT CASNPTGGANTGELFF TRBV28 TRBD1 TRBJ2-2 NA
TGTGCCAGCACCTTACTAGCGGGGGGCCCTAATGAGCAGTTCTTC CASTLLAGGPNEQFF TRBV7-6 TRBD2 TRBJ2-1 NA
TGCGCCAGCAGCCAATTAATAGCGGGGCCAAACAATGAGCAGTTCTTC CASSQLIAGPNNEQFF TRBV4-1 TRBD2 TRBJ2-1 NA
TGTGCCAGCAGTCCCCGACAGGGGGAAAGTTATGGCTACACCTTC CASSPRQGESYGYTF TRBV27 TRBD1 TRBJ1-2 NA
TGCGCCAGCAGCCCCCTGGGCCCTCCCAGCGGGGAGCTGTTTTTT CASSPLGPPSGELFF TRBV5-1 NA TRBJ2-2 NA
TGTGCCAGTAGTTCAGGGTATGGCTACACCTTC CASSSGYGYTF TRBV19 NA TRBJ1-2 few
TGTGCCAGCAGCCAACCCAGGACAGGGCGCGGAAAGCAGTTCTTC CASSQPRTGRGKQFF TRBV14 TRBD1 TRBJ2-1 NA
TGTGCCAGCAGTTTATGGGGCTATAGGGAGGGTGCCTATGGCTACACCTTC CASSLWGYREGAYGYTF TRBV27 NA TRBJ1-2 NA
TGTGCCAGCAGCAAGAGAAATGAGCAGTTCTTC CASSKRNEQFF TRBV21-1 NA TRBJ2-1 NA
TGTGCCAGCAGCTTAGGCCTGAGCTCCTACGAGCAGTACTTC CASSLGLSSYEQYF TRBV7-6 NA TRBJ2-7 NA
TGTGCCAGCAGTTACACCCGACAGGGCGAGCAGTACTTC CASSYTRQGEQYF TRBV6-5 TRBD1 TRBJ2-7 NA
TGTGCCAGCAGTCCTACGATCGCCGGGCCCCAGCATTTT CASSPTIAGPQHF TRBV27 NA TRBJ1-5 few
TGCAGCGTTTGGACAGGGGGATCTACTGAAGCTTTCTTT CSVWTGGSTEAFF TRBV29-1 TRBD1 TRBJ1-1 NA
TGTGCCAGCAGTCAGGAGACAGGGGACTATGGCTACACCTTC CASSQETGDYGYTF TRBV27 TRBD1 TRBJ1-2 NA
TGTGCCAGCAGTTCCAGGCCCCCGGTGAGCACAGATACGCAGTATTTT CASSSRPPVSTDTQYF TRBV27 NA TRBJ2-3 once
TGTGCCAGCAGGGTTTCAGGGGCTCGCGGGGAGCTGTTTTTT CASRVSGARGELFF TRBV5-6 NA TRBJ2-2 NA
TGTGCCACCAGCCCTATCGGACTAAAGTCCCACGGGGAGCTGTTTTTT CATSPIGLKSHGELFF TRBV15 NA TRBJ2-2 NA
TGTGCCAGCAGCCTGGCCGGGACTAGCGGGAGTTCCTCCTACAATGAGCAGTTCTTC CASSLAGTSGSSSYNEQFF TRBV14 TRBD2 TRBJ2-1 NA
TGTGCCAGCAGTACCAGGCGAGGTGGACTAGCGGGAGGATCAGATACGCAGTATTTT CASSTRRGGLAGGSDTQYF TRBV7-3 TRBD2 TRBJ2-3 NA
TGTGCCAGCAGCGCCAATCCGGGACAGGGCCGGGGTGACACTGAAGCTTTCTTT CASSANPGQGRGDTEAFF TRBV9 TRBD1 TRBJ1-1 NA
TGCGCCAGCAGCCAAGATCAGGGTCGCCTCGAGCAGTACTTC CASSQDQGRLEQYF TRBV4-1 NA TRBJ2-7 NA
TGTGCCAGCAGCTCCCCGACAGGGAACACTGAAGCTTTCTTT CASSSPTGNTEAFF TRBV7-8 NA TRBJ1-1 NA
TGTGCCAGCAGTTCCACCGTGACACACTCTGGAAACACCATATATTTT CASSSTVTHSGNTIYF TRBV6-5 NA TRBJ1-3 NA
TGTGCCAGCAGTGAGGGGGGGGGATCTGACTTC CASSEGGGSDF TRBV6-1 TRBD2 TRBJ2-7 NA
TGTGCCAGCAGCGTGAGCGCGGAGACGAGGGCCAAAAACATTCAGTACTTC CASSVSAETRAKNIQYF TRBV9 NA TRBJ2-4 NA
TGTGCCACGGGACAGGGGGCCTCCCGCACAGATACGCAGTATTTT CATGQGASRTDTQYF TRBV9 TRBD1 TRBJ2-3 NA
TGTGCCAGCAGTAGGGGAGCGGGACAATTCTACGAGCAGTACTTC CASSRGAGQFYEQYF TRBV2 NA TRBJ2-7 NA
TGCGCCAGCTCCTTGGAGGGGAAGGGCAATCAGCCCCAGCATTTT CASSLEGKGNQPQHF TRBV4-1 NA TRBJ1-5 NA
TGTGCCAGCAGCCCCCCCGGGTCCCAAGAGACCCAGTACTTC CASSPPGSQETQYF TRBV6-1 NA TRBJ2-5 NA
TGTGCCAGCAGTGACTCGGACACGAACACCGGGGAGCTGTTTTTT CASSDSDTNTGELFF TRBV6-4 NA TRBJ2-2 NA
TGTGCCAGCTCACCGCGACAGTACACCGGGGAGCTGTTTTTT CASSPRQYTGELFF TRBV18 NA TRBJ2-2 once
TGTGCCAGCTCACCAACGGCGGGAGAGACCCAGTACTTC CASSPTAGETQYF TRBV18 NA TRBJ2-5 NA
TGTGCCAGCAGTTCGCCCGGACAGGTCTCTCTTACCGTCTACAATGAGCAGTTCTTC CASSSPGQVSLTVYNEQFF TRBV28 TRBD1 TRBJ2-1 NA
TGTGCCAGCAGTTCCGTGACAGCAACTGAAAAACTGTTTTTT CASSSVTATEKLFF TRBV25-1 NA TRBJ1-4 NA
TGTGCCAGCAGTTTAGTGCAGACCTACGAGCAGTACTTC CASSLVQTYEQYF TRBV28 NA TRBJ2-7 NA
TGTGCCAGCAGTGAAACAGGAGAAGATGGCTACACCTTC CASSETGEDGYTF TRBV6-1 NA TRBJ1-2 few
TGTGCCAGCAGCGACAGGGGTTCCTACGAGCAGTACTTC CASSDRGSYEQYF TRBV28 TRBD1 TRBJ2-7 NA
TGTGCCAGCGCAAACTTTCGGAGCAATCAGCCCCAGCATTTT CASANFRSNQPQHF TRBV6-5 NA TRBJ1-5 NA
TGTGCCAGCAGTTCAGATTGGGACAGGCACTACGAGCAGTACTTC CASSSDWDRHYEQYF TRBV27 TRBD1 TRBJ2-7 NA
TGCGCCAGCACCGACGAGGGCTCTGGGGCCAACGTCCTGACTTTC CASTDEGSGANVLTF TRBV5-1 NA TRBJ2-6 NA
TGTGCCAGCAGTGAACGACGCGTCAGGGGAAATGAAAAACTGTTTTTT CASSERRVRGNEKLFF TRBV6-1 NA TRBJ1-4 NA
TGTGCCAGCAGCTTAGTTCTCGGCTACGAGCAGTACTTC CASSLVLGYEQYF TRBV11-2 NA TRBJ2-7 NA